This TCR beta chain comes out of a study of cytomegalovirus exposure and HLA in healthy donors. Study results and caveats: Reportedly, HLA-A and HLA-B alleles of most subjects were accurately predicted from TCR beta. Among the most significant clusters, several appeared linked to common viral pathogens in a later analysis.

Turning to this clone: Its antigen is not identified.

PCR used 60 Vbeta primers and 13 Jbeta primers. Repertoires were generated with immunoSEQ multiplex PCR, while TCRdb's copy carries only in-frame clones and drops some. The sample holds approximately 170,000 clones, roughly 88% seen once. Sequenced: PBMCs. This clonotype originated in a boy aged 2 to 10 in good health and CMV-seronegative.

DNA for the CDR3: TGCAGCGTTGACGAAGAGGGAGGTGAAAAACTGTTTTTT. Encoded protein: CSVDEEGGEKLFF. The rearrangement links TRBV29-1 to TRBJ1-4; D is uncertain. The CDR3 totals 13 residues. V lost 3 bases, J lost 7 bases, and 12 bases lay in between. Germline V lookup: CDR1 SQVTM, CDR2 ANQGSEA.